A selection of T cell receptor beta chains follows, all from one sample in a study of CD8+CD57+ T cells in acquired aplastic anemia. TCRdb re-called the reads with MiXCR, one entry per CDR3 protein. The table includes roughly 130,000 distinct CDR3 sequences, about 48% detected once. Material for sequencing was sorted CD4+, CD8+, or CD8+CD57+ T cells (not recorded which) from PBMCs. These receptors originate from a human donor in good health, serving as a control. The CDR3 runs from the conserved cysteine through the conserved F or W. D genes are given only for firm matches. Clone size is stated in some rows and not others, as once, few, many or a class when expanded.

J gene,D gene,clone size,V gene,CDR3 DNA,CDR3 protein
TRBJ1-3,TRBD1,many,TRBV7-6,TGTGCCAGCAGCGGGGGACAGGGAGGAAACACCATATATTTT,CASSGGQGGNTIYF
TRBJ1-2,TRBD1,-,TRBV7-8,TGTGCCAGCAGCTACGGACAGGGGAGGGGCTATGGCTACACCTTC,CASSYGQGRGYGYTF
TRBJ1-1,-,-,TRBV5-1,TGCGCCAGCAGCCCCTTCCAAACTCAGACGTTGAACACTGAAGCTTTCTTT,CASSPFQTQTLNTEAFF
TRBJ2-5,-,-,TRBV10-3,TGTGCCATCAGTACAGACCAAGAGACCCAGTACTTC,CAISTDQETQYF
TRBJ2-5,-,-,TRBV10-2,TGCGCCAGCAGTGAAAATACAGGAGAGACCCAGTACTTC,CASSENTGETQYF
TRBJ1-2,TRBD1,-,TRBV29-1,TGCAGCGTTGAAGGGGACAGGGGCTACACCTTC,CSVEGDRGYTF
TRBJ2-7,TRBD2,-,TRBV2,TGTGCCAGCAGTTTAGAAGCGGGACCATCCTACGAGCAGTACTTC,CASSLEAGPSYEQYF
TRBJ2-3,TRBD2,many,TRBV7-2,TGTGCCAGCAGCTTAGCGGGGGGGGTCTACACAGATACGCAGTATTTT,CASSLAGGVYTDTQYF
TRBJ2-5,-,-,TRBV4-3,TGCGCCAGCAGCCATACTGTCAGGCAAGAGACCCAGTACTTC,CASSHTVRQETQYF
TRBJ2-4,-,few,TRBV11-3,TGTGCCAGCAGCTCAGGGGTGAACAAAAACATTCAGTACTTC,CASSSGVNKNIQYF
TRBJ2-3,-,few,TRBV10-3,TGTGCCATCAGTGAGTCATCAGGGGCAGATACGCAGTATTTT,CAISESSGADTQYF
TRBJ1-2,-,-,TRBV19,TGTGCCAGCAGCCTGCCGGGTGCGGGGGGCTACACCTTC,CASSLPGAGGYTF
TRBJ1-1,TRBD1,medium-sized,TRBV29-1,TGCAGCGTTGTTCGACAGGGCACTGAAGCTTTCTTT,CSVVRQGTEAFF
TRBJ1-3,TRBD1,many,TRBV19,TGTGCCAGTAGTATGAACCTAGGACAGGGGCGGAACACCATATATTTT,CASSMNLGQGRNTIYF
TRBJ2-7,TRBD1,-,TRBV10-1,TGCGCCAGCAGAGGGGACAGTTTGGGCGAGCAGTACTTC,CASRGDSLGEQYF
TRBJ1-3,TRBD1,many,TRBV11-1,TGTGCCAGCCGTCCCTCCGGGACAGGGGATCTTGAGTCTGGAAACACCATATATTTT,CASRPSGTGDLESGNTIYF
TRBJ1-5,-,-,TRBV24-1,TGTGCCACCAGTGATTTTTATAGCAATCAGCCCCAGCATTTT,CATSDFYSNQPQHF
TRBJ2-1,TRBD1,-,TRBV19,TGTGCCAGTGGAGTTGGGGACAGGGGGCGGAATGAGCAGTTCTTC,CASGVGDRGRNEQFF
TRBJ1-6,TRBD1,-,TRBV7-9,TGTGCCAGCAGCTTGCCTGGACAGGGGGCTTCACCCCTCCACTTT,CASSLPGQGASPLHF
TRBJ1-6,-,-,TRBV20-1,TGCAGTGCTAGACCTATAATGCGACAGGCAGCTTCACCCCTCCACTTT,CSARPIMRQAASPLHF
TRBJ2-3,-,many,TRBV27,TGTGCCAGCAGTTTAGGGGCCAATACGCAGTATTTT,CASSLGANTQYF
TRBJ2-7,-,-,TRBV25-1,-,CACSAREGARDEQYF
TRBJ1-5,TRBD1,many,TRBV20-1,TGCAGTGCTAGAGCTCCCCGAACCGGGACAGGGGGCGGCCAGCCCCAGCATTTT,CSARAPRTGTGGGQPQHF
TRBJ2-7,TRBD2,many,TRBV20-1,TGCAGTGCTAGAGATGCCGCGGGCGGGGGGGCGTCCTACGAGCAGTACTTC,CSARDAAGGGASYEQYF
TRBJ2-7,TRBD1,many,TRBV6-1,TGTGCCAGCAGTGAACGATTAGGACAGGGTTATGCATCGCACTACGAGCAGTACTTC,CASSERLGQGYASHYEQYF
TRBJ1-4,-,-,TRBV10-3,TGTGCCAGCAGTCCCTTCCGGCGAGGTGTCGGTGAAAAACTGTTTTTT,CASSPFRRGVGEKLFF
TRBJ1-5,-,many,TRBV7-9,TGTGCCAGCAGCCAGGACGGGAATCAGCCCCAGCATTTT,CASSQDGNQPQHF
TRBJ1-1,-,-,TRBV20-1,TGCAGTGCTAGAGACCTCAGGAGGACGAACACTGAAGCTTTCTTT,CSARDLRRTNTEAFF
TRBJ2-3,TRBD2,many,TRBV2,TGTGCCAGCAGTGGGGAGCGGGGGGCGAGCACAGATACGCAGTATTTT,CASSGERGASTDTQYF
TRBJ2-7,TRBD2,-,TRBV11-1,TGTGCCAGCAGCTCTCCGGGACTAGCGGGGGGCACTTCCTACGAGCAGTACTTC,CASSSPGLAGGTSYEQYF
TRBJ1-1,-,many,TRBV20-1,TGCAGTGCTCTGAAAATGGGCAGGGAGGACACTGAAGCTTTCTTT,CSALKMGREDTEAFF
TRBJ2-5,TRBD2,many,TRBV7-8,TGTGCCAGCAGCTTAGGGGACGGGGGGAGGACTCAGTACTTC,CASSLGDGGRTQYF
TRBJ2-1,TRBD2,-,TRBV25-1,TGCGCCAGCAGTGAGCGGGAGTCCTACAATGAGCAGTTCTTC,CASSERESYNEQFF
TRBJ1-1,-,few,TRBV10-3,TGTGCCATCAGTGAGTCGATTTTAGCGCAGGGGAAGGCTTTCTTT,CAISESILAQGKAFF
TRBJ1-2,-,once,TRBV15,TGTGCCACCAGTGGGGGGAACTATGGCTACACCTTC,CATSGGNYGYTF
TRBJ2-3,-,-,TRBV13,TGTGCCAGCAGCTTAAGCGAACGAGATACGCAGTATTTT,CASSLSERDTQYF
TRBJ1-3,TRBD1,-,TRBV9,TGTGCCAGTAGAACGGACAGGGGAGGTGGAAACACCATATATTTT,CASRTDRGGGNTIYF
TRBJ2-5,-,-,TRBV12-5,TGTGCTAGTGGCCGGGGGGCGGGGACACAAGCGACCCAGCACTTC,CASGRGAGTQATQHF
TRBJ2-5,-,many,TRBV5-5,TGTGCCAGCAGCTTTAGGGGAGAGACCCAGTACTTC,CASSFRGETQYF
TRBJ2-7,-,many,TRBV6-2/TRBV6-3,TGTGCCAGCAGTTACGGGACCCTCGCCGGCGAGCAGTACTTC,CASSYGTLAGEQYF
TRBJ1-3,-,once,TRBV2,TGTGCCAGCGGATTTACCTCGGGAAACACCATATATTTT,CASGFTSGNTIYF
TRBJ1-3,TRBD1,-,TRBV24-1,TGTGCCACCAGTGATTTTGGGGACAGGGCTCTTGGAAACACCATATATTTT,CATSDFGDRALGNTIYF
TRBJ1-5,-,-,TRBV20-1,TGCAGTGCGACCGACGGGAATCAGCCCCAGCATTTT,CSATDGNQPQHF
TRBJ2-3,TRBD2,-,TRBV7-8,TGTGCCAGCAGCTTAGTCAGGACTAGCGGGGGGGTAGATACGCAGTATTTT,CASSLVRTSGGVDTQYF
TRBJ2-3,TRBD2,-,TRBV11-2,TGTGCCAGCAGCTTAATCCTAGCGGGGGCGGATACGCAGTATTTT,CASSLILAGADTQYF
TRBJ2-3,TRBD1,-,TRBV5-6,TGTGCCAGCAGCCTCCGGGACAGGGGACCAGATACGCAGTATTTT,CASSLRDRGPDTQYF
TRBJ1-5,-,many,TRBV7-8,TGTGCCAGCAGCGCCAACCGCGGGGGCGGGGAGCCCCAGCATTTT,CASSANRGGGEPQHF
TRBJ2-7,-,-,TRBV12-3/TRBV12-4,TGTGCCAGCAGTTGGACAGCAAACGAGCAGTACTTC,CASSWTANEQYF
TRBJ1-6,TRBD1,many,TRBV4-3,TGCGCCAGCAGCCAAGAAGGAGGACAGGGGGGCTATAATTCACCCCTCCACTTT,CASSQEGGQGGYNSPLHF
TRBJ1-2,-,-,TRBV15,TGTGCCACCAGCAGAGATGTGACTAACTATGGCTACACCTTC,CATSRDVTNYGYTF
TRBJ1-6,-,many,TRBV24-1,TGTGCCACCAGTGATTCTGAGGGAATAAGGCCGTTGACCTATAATTCACCCCTCCACTTT,CATSDSEGIRPLTYNSPLHF
TRBJ1-4,-,-,TRBV5-4,TGTGCCGGCAGTCGGGACTTTGGTAATGAAAAACTGTTTTTT,CAGSRDFGNEKLFF
TRBJ2-7,TRBD1,many,TRBV6-2/TRBV6-3,TGTGCCAGCAGTTACGGGACAGGGGGTTCAAGGGGCTACGAGCAGTACTTC,CASSYGTGGSRGYEQYF
TRBJ2-1,TRBD1,many,TRBV20-1,TGCAGTGCTCAGACGGGACAGGGTTTAAATGAGCAGTTCTTC,CSAQTGQGLNEQFF
TRBJ1-3,TRBD1,-,TRBV12-3/TRBV12-4,TGTGCCAGCAGCCTTCCCGGGACAGGAGGAAACACCATATATTTT,CASSLPGTGGNTIYF
TRBJ1-1,-,many,TRBV19,TGTGCCAGTAGTTTTTCAGTCTACACTGAAGCTTTCTTT,CASSFSVYTEAFF
TRBJ2-1,TRBD2,-,TRBV20-1,TGCAGTGCTAGAGTAAGGGGAGGGCCCGGAAATGAGCAGTTCTTC,CSARVRGGPGNEQFF